A selection of T cell receptor beta chains follows, all from one sample in a study of metastatic and nonmetastatic thyroid tumors. MiXCR reprocessed the PCR reads for TCRdb. The sample lists about 85,000 clones; around 9.2% were seen once. Sequencing was done on a sample of blood. The receptor set was obtained from a female donor with papillary thyroid cancer or a benign thyroid nodule (not recorded which). Some clones in this sample may be carry-over from other donors' samples. CDR3s include the opening cysteine and the closing phenylalanine or tryptophan. The order of the fields is V gene, D gene, CDR3 protein. A D gene is named only where the DNA matches it firmly.

>TRBV7-6|.
CASSPGHMNTDTQYF
>TRBV18|.
CASSPGLELKTQYF
>TRBV12-3/TRBV12-4|.
CASSPGREETQYF
>TRBV19|.
CASSISRVVYNEQFF
>TRBV7-9|TRBD1
CASSSGQDFDETQYF
>TRBV5-8|.
CASTPLGRAVQETQYF
>TRBV6-1|TRBD1
CASSEKGTGGYEQYF
>TRBV12-3/TRBV12-4|.
CASSSQGLQAFF
>TRBV7-4|.
CASSLWVWNTGELFF
>TRBV6-1|.
CASSEPPDLSHNHNQPQHF
>TRBV12-3/TRBV12-4|TRBD1
CASSRTGENEAFF
>TRBV13|.
CASSLQTVGASSYGYTF
>TRBV20-1|.
CSASRPSRGSDEQFF
>TRBV28|.
CASSLSRGLGYTF
>TRBV9|.
CASSVEGAPQETQYF
>TRBV18|.
CASSTGAGSPTNEKLFF
>TRBV19|.
CASSRGGSNQPQHF
>TRBV6-2/TRBV6-3|TRBD2
CASERETSGRREQYF
>TRBV2|TRBD2
CASSEGNSGGPPDTDTQYF
>TRBV24-1|TRBD1
CATSDGQGGTYEQYF
>TRBV12-3/TRBV12-4|.
CASSLTVSGNTEAFF
>TRBV3-1|.
CASSHEAGMYGYTF
>TRBV9|.
CASSGARVGNTIYF
>TRBV5-1|.
CASSPRVQGETQYF
>TRBV4-2|.
CASSTGRTNTGELFF
>TRBV2|TRBD1
CASSGGTATNEKLFF
>TRBV6-1|.
CASSGLRGGGTDTEYF
>TRBV7-6|.
CASSLRSNTEAFF
>TRBV27|TRBD1
CASSFRGQSNYGYTF
>TRBV3-1|TRBD2
CASSQEGLSGDRMYF
>TRBV15|.
CATSRDNTGNEQFF
>TRBV2|.
CASGGIGSSKTNEKLFF
>TRBV7-3|TRBD1
CASAVGQGVSEQYF
>TRBV9|TRBD1
CASSFGQGYEQYF
>TRBV7-6|TRBD2
CASSPTPSGGPTDTQYF
>TRBV7-2|TRBD2
CASSLAAGGPTDTQYF
>TRBV7-3|.
CASSLSSGPGTDTQYF
>TRBV3-1|.
CASSQEGPWLPQPQHF
>TRBV4-1|.
CASSQPTGVNTGELFF
>TRBV20-1|.
CSARRRGDPNTEAFF